Presented here are 32 T cell receptor beta chains from one specimen sequenced in a study of blood T cell repertoires in COVID-19. TCRdb's copy holds only in-frame clones and misses some; the assay was immunoSEQ multiplex PCR. The table has roughly 79,000 clones, roughly 89% seen once. The sequenced sample was peripheral blood. The receptor set was obtained from a man aged 50 or older with acute or convalescent COVID-19.

The chain has TRBV5-5 and TRBJ1-2; 8 nucleotides match TRBD1. CDR1 SGHKS and CDR2 YYEKEE come from the germline V gene (reference sequence). The CDR3 runs to 15 residues. V shed 3 bases and J 6 bases; nucleotides not matched to a gene: 10. CDR3 coding DNA: TGTGCCAGCAGCTCATCGGACAGGGCGGGGGATGGCTACACCTTC. Residues: CASSSSDRAGDGYTF.

V gene TRBV2 combines with J gene TRBJ2-2, with a possible D match to TRBD2 (7 bases). The CDR3 is 13 residues long. The V end was cut by 10 bases, the J end by 7 bases, with 16 bases between. Germline values: CDR1 SNHLY, CDR2 FYNNEI. The CDR3 DNA sequence: TGTGCCACCAAGGGGGGGCAAAGCGGGGAGCTGTTTTTT. This encodes CATKGGQSGELFF.

The V gene is TRBV11-3, the J gene TRBJ2-7; maybe TRBD1 (6 bases). There are 14 residues in the CDR3. Germline-derived CDR1 and CDR2 are SGHNT and YENEEA. The V end was cut by 2 bases, the J end by 0 bases, with 8 bases between. The CDR3: CASSLRDTSYEQYF. The CDR3 DNA reads as TGTGCCAGCAGCTTACGGGACACCTCCTACGAGCAGTACTTC.

V and J are TRBV18 and TRBJ1-4, with a tentative D call TRBD1 (5 bases). This CDR3 spans 13 amino acids. V lost 2 bases, J lost 7 bases, and 8 bases lay in between. Per the germline V gene, CDR1 is KGHSH and CDR2 is LQKENI. DNA of the CDR3: TGTGCCAGCTCACCAGGACACGTTGAAAAACTGTTTTTT. Encoded protein: CASSPGHVEKLFF.

The rearrangement uses TRBV5-1 and TRBJ2-7, with 9 bases that match TRBD2. CDR1 SGHRS and CDR2 YFSETQ come from the germline V gene. The CDR3 runs 17 residues. V lost 0 bases and J lost 5; bases outside the gene matches: 12. CDR3 bases: TGCGCCAGCAGCTTGGAGGCGGCGGGAGGGGTAGACCACGAGCAGTACTTC. Its translation: CASSLEAAGGVDHEQYF.

This clone has only one observation. This chain connects TRBV19 to TRBJ2-7, with D possibly being TRBD2 (5 bases). Deletions cut 3 bases from V and 4 bases from J, with 10 bases between. CDR1 and CDR2 (germline): LNHDA, SQIVND (reference sequence). The CDR3 covers 13 residues. CDR3 loop: CASSIALAYEQYF. The CDR3 DNA reads as TGTGCCAGTAGTATTGCGTTAGCGTACGAGCAGTACTTC.

The chain employs TRBV7-9 and TRBJ2-5; 13 nucleotides line up with TRBD2. This CDR3 comprises 15 residues. The germline V gene has CDR1 SEHNR and CDR2 FQNEAQ (reference sequence). V lost 5 bases, J lost 7 bases, and 7 bases stayed unmatched. CDR3 in DNA: TGTGCCAGCAGCCAGACTAGCGGGAGGTTGGGGACCCAGTACTTC. Amino acids: CASSQTSGRLGTQYF.

The chain couples TRBV5-1 to TRBJ1-1, with D perhaps matching TRBD1 (5 bases). The V end lost 4 bases, the J end lost 1 base, and 14 bases lay between the germline ends. CDR1 and CDR2 from the germline V gene are SGHRS and YFSETQ. This CDR3 is built from 15 residues. The CDR3 DNA reads as TGCGCCAGCAGCAGGGCGACAGCAACGAACACTGAAGCTTTCTTT. Translation: CASSRATATNTEAFF.

This clone came up a few times. The CDR3 protein is CASSFPGVEAFF. In DNA, the CDR3 is TGTGCCAGTAGTTTCCCGGGAGTCGAAGCTTTCTTT. J is TRBJ1-1 and V is TRBV19; no firm D call. The germline CDR1 and CDR2 sequences are LNHDA and SQIVND (reference sequence). The V end lost 5 bases, the J end lost 8 bases, and 12 bases lay between the germline ends. CDR3 length equals 12 residues.

This chain's CDR3 is CASSLELSSRVNYGYTF. DNA of the CDR3: TGTGCCAGCAGCTTGGAACTATCGTCCAGGGTAAACTATGGCTACACCTTC. V and J are TRBV5-4 and TRBJ1-2; TRBD1 is a possible D gene (5 bases). Germline CDR1 reads SGHNT; CDR2 reads YYREEE (reference sequence). The V end was cut by 0 bases, the J end by 2 bases, with 17 bases between. The CDR3 length is 17 residues. Variable domain in full (rest from reference TRBV5-4 and TRBJ1-2): ETGVTQSPTHLIKTRGQQVTLRCSSQSGHNTVSWYQQALGQGPQFIFQYYREEENGRGNFPPRFSGLQFPNYSSELNVNALELDDSALYLCASSLELSSRVNYGYTFGSGTRLTVV.

The gene calls are TRBV13 and TRBJ1-2; 8 bases are a match to TRBD1. CDR3 length: 15 amino acids. The ends lost 0 bases at V and 4 bases at J; junction bases unmatched: 4. Germline CDR1 is PRHDT and CDR2 is FYEKMQ (reference sequence). Written as DNA, the CDR3 is TGTGCCAGCAGCTTAGGTCAGGGGGCTGGCTATGGCTACACCTTC. Its protein product is CASSLGQGAGYGYTF.

The chain is built from TRBV29-1 and TRBJ1-2; 10 bases map to TRBD1. Germline CDR1 is SQVTM and CDR2 is ANQGSEA. The CDR3 extends over 14 amino acids. The V segment lost 1 base and the J segment 7 bases; nucleotides outside the gene matches: 6. The CDR3 is CSVEGGTGAGGYTF. The CDR3 nucleotides read TGCAGCGTTGAAGGGGGGACAGGGGCGGGTGGCTACACCTTC.

This clone was counted a few times. The chain is built from TRBV21-1 and TRBJ2-7; the D call in the table, TRBD1, was not verified against the DNA. TRBV21-1 is designated a pseudogene. The CDR3 is 15 amino acids. The CDR3 region has the DNA TGTGCCAGCAGCAAAAGGACAGGGGGGGACTACGAGCAGTACTTC. Its translation: CASSKRTGGDYEQYF.

The genes are TRBV11-3 and TRBJ1-6, with 7 positions matching TRBD1. The germline V gene encodes CDR1 SGHNT and CDR2 YENEEA. Trimming took 5 bases from V and 5 from J; bases not matched to a gene: 12. CDR3 length: 17 residues. The chain's CDR3 is CASSKPTGNLDNSPLHF. CDR3 coding DNA: TGTGCCAGCAGCAAACCGACAGGGAACCTAGATAATTCACCCCTCCACTTT.

The table lists this clone with a few counts. This chain links TRBV10-3 with TRBJ1-2, with 11 bases lining up with TRBD1. CDR3 length: 16 amino acids. V shed 3 bases and J 7 bases; nucleotides not matched to a gene: 10. Germline loops: CDR1 ENHRY, CDR2 SYGVKD. In nucleotides, the CDR3 is TGTGCCATCAGTGAAAGGGGGGACAGGGGGTCATTTGGCTACACCTTC. Its protein product is CAISERGDRGSFGYTF.

The CDR3 loop is CASSIGQGAFNNEQFF. The CDR3 nucleotides are TGTGCCAGTAGTATAGGGCAGGGGGCCTTTAACAATGAGCAGTTCTTC. The chain couples TRBV19 to TRBJ2-1; 8 nucleotides agree with TRBD1. Germline loops: CDR1 LNHDA, CDR2 SQIVND (reference sequence). The CDR3 runs 16 residues. Germline trimming cut 1 base from V and 5 bases from J; bases unmatched to any gene: 7.

Only a few counts were recorded for this clone. V usage is TRBV11-2 and J usage is TRBJ2-7, with 12 bases identical to TRBD2. V dropped 1 base and J dropped 3; count of bases not matched to a gene: 1. Looked up from germline, CDR1 is SGHAT and CDR2 is FQNNGV. This CDR3 contains 15 residues. The CDR3 region has the DNA TGTGCCAGCAGCTTAGTACTAGCGGGAGGCTACGAGCAGTACTTC. Its translation: CASSLVLAGGYEQYF.

The J gene is TRBJ2-5, the V gene TRBV7-9, with TRBD1 matching over 11 bases. Trimming at V came to 5 bases and at J to 4 bases, leaving 6 bases not matched to a gene. CDR3 size: 15 residues. CDR1 and CDR2 (germline): SEHNR, FQNEAQ (reference sequence). CDR3 region: CASSGTGQGGETQYF. The DNA of the CDR3 is TGTGCCAGCAGCGGTACGGGACAGGGGGGAGAGACCCAGTACTTC.

This chain joins TRBV13 and TRBJ2-1; tentatively, D is TRBD2 (6 bases). V lost 6 bases to trimming and J lost 4 bases, with 13 bases between them. Germline lookup yields CDR1 PRHDT and CDR2 FYEKMQ (reference sequence). CDR3 size: 14 residues. CDR3 sequence (DNA): TGTGCCAGCAGAAACATTGCGGGGTACAATGAGCAGTTCTTC. It yields the protein CASRNIAGYNEQFF.

The chain uses TRBV29-1 and TRBJ2-3; 9 bases are a match to TRBD1. This CDR3 is 11 amino acids long. Germline trimming cut 5 bases from V and 11 bases from J; bases unmatched to any gene: 5. Germline V CDR1 and CDR2: SQVTM, ANQGSEA. The CDR3 reads CSVYRGQGQYF. The CDR3 region has the DNA TGCAGCGTTTACAGGGGGCAGGGGCAGTATTTT.

This chain joins TRBV5-1 and TRBJ2-2; possibly TRBD2 for D (5 bases). The CDR3 loop spans 14 amino acids. CDR1 is SGHRS and CDR2 is YFSETQ in the germline V gene. Trimming left V 2 bases short and J 7 bases short, with 12 bases between. The CDR3 nucleotides are TGCGCCAGCAGCTTAGTGGGAGAAGGCGGGGAGCTGTTTTTT. Its protein is CASSLVGEGGELFF.

This chain uses TRBV9 with TRBJ1-2; D is ambiguous. The CDR3 contains 16 residues. V was pared by 4 bases and J by 1 base, with 17 bases between. CDR1 is SGDLS, CDR2 YYNGEE, per germline. CDR3 sequence: CASSLRQQADNYGYTF. As DNA, the CDR3 is TGTGCCAGCAGCCTAAGACAACAAGCGGATAACTATGGCTACACCTTC.

This chain connects TRBV3-1 (or the pseudogene TRBV3-2) to TRBJ1-4, with 7 bases that match TRBD1. Germline assignment: CDR1 LGHDT and CDR2 YNNKEL (reference sequence). CDR3 length: 16 residues. With 4 bases clipped from V and 8 bases from J, the junction kept 13 bases outside the gene matches. The CDR3 protein is CASSRVRKGAREKLFF. The CDR3 coding sequence is TGTGCCAGCAGCCGCGTCAGGAAGGGGGCGCGCGAAAAACTGTTTTTT.

The chain couples TRBV29-1 to TRBJ2-1; D gene unclear. Germline assignment: CDR1 SQVTM and CDR2 ANQGSEA. The CDR3 loop spans 14 amino acids. V was shortened by 6 bases and J by 0 bases, with 12 bases between the two germline ends. For the CDR3, the DNA is TGCAGCGTGGAGCCTTCGAGCTCCTACAATGAGCAGTTCTTC. This sequence encodes CSVEPSSSYNEQFF.

The rearrangement uses TRBV7-6 and TRBJ1-2; D remains ambiguous. This CDR3 has 12 amino acids. The germline V gene has CDR1 SGHVS and CDR2 FNYEAQ. The V end lost 4 bases, the J end lost 7 bases, and 10 bases lay between the germline ends. As DNA, the CDR3 is TGTGCCAGCAGCTCCCGGTTCGGTGGCTACACCTTC. It specifies CASSSRFGGYTF.

The chain links TRBV13 to TRBJ1-2; tentatively, D is TRBD1 (6 bases). The germline gives CDR1 PRHDT, CDR2 FYEKMQ (reference sequence). The CDR3 consists of 15 residues. Trimming took off 4 bases at V and 7 bases at J, with 19 bases between the two ends. The CDR3 DNA sequence: TGTGCCAGCAGCTCGCCAGGCAGGGGAAGTGGTGGCTACACCTTC. As protein: CASSSPGRGSGGYTF.

This chain connects TRBV12-3 or TRBV12-4 to TRBJ2-7, with 9 bases matching TRBD1. With V trimmed by 4 bases and J by 5 bases, 3 bases remained unmatched. This CDR3 contains 13 residues. Here the CDR3 DNA reads TGTGCCAGCAGTTGGACAGGGGAGGACGAGCAGTACTTC. It is translated as CASSWTGEDEQYF.

Here the CDR3 DNA reads TGTGCCAGCAGTTCCCCAGGGTGGACTAATGAAAAACTGTTTTTT. This sequence encodes CASSSPGWTNEKLFF. The V call is TRBV27, the J call TRBJ1-4; D is possibly TRBD1 (5 bases). V was clipped by 4 bases and J by 2 bases, with 11 bases between them. Germline CDR1 is MNHEY and CDR2 is SMNVEV (reference sequence). The CDR3 loop spans 15 amino acids.

The chain is built from TRBV14 and TRBJ1-2; 9 nucleotides line up with TRBD1. Trimming removed 1 base from V and 4 bases from J; junction bases left unmatched: 4. CDR1 is SGHDN, CDR2 FVKESK, per germline. The CDR3 sequence is 15 residues long. Here the CDR3 reads CASSQGTGDRYGYTF. The CDR3 DNA is TGTGCCAGCAGCCAAGGGACAGGGGATCGCTATGGCTACACCTTC.

The chain couples TRBV9 to TRBJ1-2; 7 bases align to TRBD1. Germline assignment: CDR1 SGDLS and CDR2 YYNGEE. This CDR3 is 17 amino acids long. V dropped 4 bases and J dropped 0; count of bases not matched to a gene: 12. The CDR3 DNA follows: TGTGCCAGCAGCAGCCGGGACAGAAGAGAAGCTAACTATGGCTACACCTTC. Translating gives CASSSRDRREANYGYTF.

This chain links TRBV6-4 with TRBJ1-5; 11 nucleotides align to TRBD1. CDR3 length equals 19 residues. The germline V gene encodes CDR1 MRHNA and CDR2 SNTAGT. After removal of 2 bases from V and 0 bases from J, the junction contained 9 bases not matched to a gene. CDR3 sequence reads: CASSDPGTGGWYSNQPQHF. The DNA for the CDR3 is TGTGCCAGCAGTGACCCCGGGACAGGGGGATGGTATAGCAATCAGCCCCAGCATTTT.

The V call is TRBV19, the J call TRBJ2-7; the match to TRBD1 covers 11 bases. Germline CDR1 is LNHDA and CDR2 is SQIVND (reference sequence). This CDR3 comprises 14 residues. V shed 3 bases and J 5 bases; nucleotides not matched to a gene: 3. The CDR3 sequence is CASSMWGQGDEQYF. CDR3 DNA sequence: TGTGCCAGTAGTATGTGGGGACAGGGGGACGAGCAGTACTTC.